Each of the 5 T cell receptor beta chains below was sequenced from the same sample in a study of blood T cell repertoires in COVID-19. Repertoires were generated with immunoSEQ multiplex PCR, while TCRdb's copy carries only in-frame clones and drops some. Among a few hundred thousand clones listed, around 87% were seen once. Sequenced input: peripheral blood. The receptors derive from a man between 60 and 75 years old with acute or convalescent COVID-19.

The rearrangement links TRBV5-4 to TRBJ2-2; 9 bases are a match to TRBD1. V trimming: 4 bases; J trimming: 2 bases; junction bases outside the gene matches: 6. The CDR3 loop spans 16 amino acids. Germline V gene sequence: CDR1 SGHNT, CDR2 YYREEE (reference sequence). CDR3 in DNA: TGTGCCAGCAGCCATGGGACAGGGCGAAACACCGGGGAGCTGTTTTTT. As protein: CASSHGTGRNTGELFF.

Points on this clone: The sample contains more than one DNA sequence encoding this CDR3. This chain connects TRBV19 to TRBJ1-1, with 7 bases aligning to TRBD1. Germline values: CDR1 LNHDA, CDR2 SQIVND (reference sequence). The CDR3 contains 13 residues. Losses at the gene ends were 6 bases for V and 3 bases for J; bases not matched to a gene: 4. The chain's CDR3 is CASSRTGDTEAFF. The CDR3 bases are TGTGCCAGTAGCCGGACAGGCGACACTGAAGCTTTCTTT.

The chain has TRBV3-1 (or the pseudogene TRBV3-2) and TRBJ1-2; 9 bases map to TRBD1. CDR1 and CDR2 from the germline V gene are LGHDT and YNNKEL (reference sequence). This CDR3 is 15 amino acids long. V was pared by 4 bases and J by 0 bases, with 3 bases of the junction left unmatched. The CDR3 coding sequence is TGTGCCAGCAGCCGAGGGACAGGGACTAACTATGGCTACACCTTC. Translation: CASSRGTGTNYGYTF.

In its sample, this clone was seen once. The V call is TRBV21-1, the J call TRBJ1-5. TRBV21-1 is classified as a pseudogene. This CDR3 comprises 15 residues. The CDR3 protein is CASRKMCDSNQPQHF. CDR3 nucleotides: TGTGCCAGCAGAAAAATGTGCGATAGCAATCAGCCCCAGCATTTT.

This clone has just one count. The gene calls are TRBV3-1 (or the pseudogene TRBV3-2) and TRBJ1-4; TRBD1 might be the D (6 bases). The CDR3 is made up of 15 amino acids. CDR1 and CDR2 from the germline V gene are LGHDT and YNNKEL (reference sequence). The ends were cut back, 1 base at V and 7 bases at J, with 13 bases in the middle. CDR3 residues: CASSQVPGQAEKLFF. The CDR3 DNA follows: TGTGCCAGCAGCCAAGTTCCGGGACAAGCTGAAAAACTGTTTTTT.